Below, 25 T cell receptor beta chains from the same sample are listed, as sequenced in a study of memory CD4+ T cells and cytomegalovirus serostatus (dated by TCRdb to the late 2010s). Single viable CD3+CD4+CD8-CD45RO+ cells were sorted as memory CD4+ T cells on a FACSAria II. The library was obtained by the immunoSEQ multiplex PCR assay. TCRdb obtained this table from immuneACCESS and retained in-frame rearrangements with V and J assigned. These tables miss some clones; where compared with another copy, unresolved V genes account for less than half of the shortfall, and the remainder is unexplained. Within this sample are 70,000 or so clones, with roughly 78% of them counted one time only. Around 2.6% of the sample belongs to the ten largest clones. The sample consisted of memory CD4+ T cells from blood. The origin of the receptors is an adult in good health and CMV-seropositive.

This clone was counted once. The chain employs TRBV6-1 and TRBJ2-1; 11 nucleotides align to TRBD2. J was trimmed by 1 base and V by 3 bases; bases with no gene match: 8. This CDR3 is 18 amino acids long. Looked up from germline, CDR1 is MNHNS and CDR2 is SASEGT. This chain's CDR3 is CASSEGKLAGVSYNEQFF. The CDR3 coding sequence is TGTGCCAGCAGTGAGGGGAAACTAGCGGGAGTTTCCTACAATGAGCAGTTCTTC.

The V gene is TRBV5-1, the J gene TRBJ1-1; D gene ambiguous. The CDR3 is 15 amino acids. The V end lost 1 base, the J end lost 6 bases, and 16 bases lay between the germline ends. The germline V gene has CDR1 SGHRS and CDR2 YFSETQ. The DNA of the CDR3 is TGCGCCAGCAGCTTGAATAGGGCCGAGGTGCCTGAAGCTTTCTTT. It yields the protein CASSLNRAEVPEAFF.

This clone appeared a single time. The chain has TRBV9 and TRBJ2-3, with D unresolved. The germline V gene has CDR1 SGDLS and CDR2 YYNGEE. The CDR3 is made up of 14 amino acids. Trimming shortened V by 0 bases and J by 3 bases, and 8 bases separated the two germline ends. This chain's CDR3 is CASSVAVETDTQYF. The CDR3 DNA reads as TGTGCCAGCAGCGTAGCTGTGGAAACAGATACGCAGTATTTT.

The chain has TRBV7-9 and TRBJ2-1, with TRBD2 as a possible D gene (5 bases). The V gene's germline CDR1 is SEHNR and CDR2 FQNEAQ (reference sequence). The CDR3 is made up of 15 amino acids. The V end was cut by 3 bases, the J end by 3 bases, with 12 bases between. In nucleotides, the CDR3 is TGTGCCAGCAGCTTTAAGAGGGTGGGCTACAATGAGCAGTTCTTC. This encodes CASSFKRVGYNEQFF.

CDR3 sequence: CSVLKLAGRFYEQYF. The CDR3 region has the DNA TGCAGCGTCCTAAAACTAGCGGGCCGATTCTACGAGCAGTACTTC. V and J are TRBV29-1 and TRBJ2-7, with 9 nucleotides matching TRBD2. Germline CDR1 reads SQVTM; CDR2 reads ANQGSEA. Germline trimming cut 6 bases from V and 3 bases from J; bases unmatched to any gene: 12. This CDR3 is 15 amino acids long.

This clone showed up just a few times. The V gene is TRBV7-9, the J gene TRBJ1-2, with unresolved D. The V and J ends lost 5 bases and 8 bases respectively, with 12 bases between them. Germline lookup yields CDR1 SEHNR and CDR2 FQNEAQ (reference sequence). This CDR3 has 12 amino acids. The CDR3 coding sequence is TGTGCCAGCAGCGTACCACAAGAGGGCTACACCTTC. Translated, it gives CASSVPQEGYTF. Full variable domain (remainder filled in from reference TRBV7-9 and TRBJ1-2): DTGVSQNPRHKITKRGQNVTFRCDPISEHNRLYWYRQTLGQGPEFLTYFQNEAQLEKSRLLSDRFSAERPKGSFSTLEIQRTEQGDSAMYLCASSVPQEGYTFGSGTRLTVV.

The chain links TRBV5-8 to TRBJ1-5, with D possibly being TRBD1 (5 bases). V lost 5 bases, J lost 1 base, and 19 bases lay in between. The CDR3 is made up of 17 amino acids. The germline V gene has CDR1 SGHTS and CDR2 YDEGEE. The CDR3 is CASSSTTGSGSNQPQHF. In nucleotides, the CDR3 is TGTGCCAGCAGTTCCACCACAGGCTCGGGGAGCAATCAGCCCCAGCATTTT.

In regard to this clone: A read error may account for a junction end that differs from germline. The chain recombines TRBV6-1 with TRBJ1-2; D may be TRBD1 (5 bases). CDR1 is MNHNS, CDR2 SASEGT, per germline. The CDR3 runs 14 residues. In DNA, the CDR3 is TGTGCCACCCGGCTATATGGGGGTAACGATGGCTACACCTTC. This codes for CATRLYGGNDGYTF.

This chain joins TRBV10-3 and TRBJ1-5; D ambiguous. CDR1 and CDR2 from the germline V gene are ENHRY and SYGVKD. This CDR3 has 12 residues. V gave up 8 bases and J gave up 3 bases, with 8 bases separating them. This CDR3 is CAIGNTNQPQHF. CDR3 DNA: TGTGCCATCGGAAACACCAATCAGCCCCAGCATTTT.

The rearrangement links TRBV4-1 to TRBJ2-3; perhaps TRBD2 as D (5 bases). This CDR3 contains 12 residues. V was trimmed by 5 bases and J by 6 bases, leaving 9 bases between them. Germline V lookup: CDR1 MGHRA, CDR2 YSYEKL. In DNA form, the CDR3 reads TGCGCCAGCAGCTTAGCGTTGGATACGCAGTATTTT. Amino acid sequence: CASSLALDTQYF.

The rearrangement links TRBV5-8 to TRBJ1-2, with D possibly matching TRBD1 (6 bases). Germline V lookup: CDR1 SGHTS, CDR2 YDEGEE. The CDR3 runs to 13 residues. With 5 bases removed from V and 3 bases from J, the gap between germline ends came to 11 bases. CDR3: CASRLDRYYGYTF. The CDR3 nucleotides read TGTGCCAGCAGACTGGACAGATACTATGGCTACACCTTC.

The count of this clone is one. The same CDR3 can be traced to other DNA sequences in this sample. This chain connects TRBV7-9 to TRBJ1-5, with TRBD1 as a possible D gene (6 bases). This CDR3 contains 15 residues. Trimming removed 2 bases at V and 3 bases at J, with 11 bases between. CDR1 and CDR2 from the germline V gene are SEHNR and FQNEAQ (reference sequence). The DNA for the CDR3 is TGTGCCAGCAGCTTATCGGGGGGCTCCAATCAGCCCCAGCATTTT. Amino acids: CASSLSGGSNQPQHF. Variable domain in full (rest from reference TRBV7-9 and TRBJ1-5): DTGVSQNPRHKITKRGQNVTFRCDPISEHNRLYWYRQTLGQGPEFLTYFQNEAQLEKSRLLSDRFSAERPKGSFSTLEIQRTEQGDSAMYLCASSLSGGSNQPQHFGDGTRLSIL.

This chain joins TRBV14 and TRBJ2-4; 7 bases are a match to TRBD1. The CDR3 is 17 amino acids. Germline assignment: CDR1 SGHDN and CDR2 FVKESK. V lost 3 bases to trimming and J lost 0 bases; unmatched junction nucleotides: 8. The CDR3 region is CASSQLTGNLAKNIQYF. The CDR3 DNA is TGTGCCAGCAGCCAGCTGACAGGGAACCTAGCCAAAAACATTCAGTACTTC.

This chain connects TRBV4-2 to TRBJ1-1; D is unclear. The CDR3 contains 13 residues. Trimming removed 5 bases from V and 3 bases from J, with 10 bases in between. CDR1 and CDR2 (germline): LGHNA, YNFKEQ. Here the CDR3 reads CASSVGRDTEAFF. The CDR3 DNA is TGTGCCAGCAGCGTCGGCCGGGACACTGAAGCTTTCTTT.

The chain has TRBV10-3 and TRBJ2-3; D uncertain. CDR3 length: 14 amino acids. Trimming shortened V by 6 bases and J by 7 bases, and 17 bases separated the two germline ends. Germline assignment: CDR1 ENHRY and CDR2 SYGVKD. CDR3 in DNA: TGTGCCATCAGATTCGGACCCATGGGATATACGCAGTATTTT. Its protein product is CAIRFGPMGYTQYF.

The chain carries TRBV10-3 and TRBJ1-1; D perhaps matches TRBD1 (5 bases). The CDR3 contains 13 residues. Trimming removed 0 bases at V and 5 bases at J, with 7 bases between. In germline, CDR1 is ENHRY, CDR2 SYGVKD. The CDR3 region has the DNA TGTGCCATCAGTGAGTCCAGGGAAACTGAAGCTTTCTTT. This gives the protein CAISESRETEAFF.

This chain links TRBV5-6 with TRBJ1-2; D not certain. The CDR3 totals 14 residues. The V end was cut by 0 bases, the J end by 4 bases, with 10 bases between. Germline-derived CDR1 and CDR2 are SGHDT and YYEEEE. This CDR3 reads CASSLGREPYGYTF. The CDR3 bases are TGTGCCAGCAGCTTGGGTCGAGAACCCTATGGCTACACCTTC. Drawing the rest from reference TRBV5-6 and TRBJ1-2, the complete variable domain is DAGVTQSPTHLIKTRGQQVTLRCSPKSGHDTVSWYQQALGQGPQFIFQYYEEEERQRGNFPDRFSGHQFPNYSSELNVNALLLGDSALYLCASSLGREPYGYTFGSGTRLTVV.

This clone turned up a few times. V is TRBV19 and J is TRBJ1-5; D is unresolved. CDR3 length equals 14 residues. Trimming shortened V by 2 bases and J by 3 bases, and 8 bases separated the two germline ends. Germline lookup yields CDR1 LNHDA and CDR2 SQIVND (reference sequence). CDR3 DNA: TGTGCCAGTAGTATAAGAAGCTTCAATCAGCCCCAGCATTTT. Protein: CASSIRSFNQPQHF.

The chain combines TRBV18 with TRBJ2-7, with 12 bases lining up with TRBD1. CDR3 length: 14 amino acids. V lost 4 bases and J lost 5; bases outside the gene matches: 3. Germline V gene data show CDR1 as KGHSH and CDR2 as LQKENI. The CDR3 protein is CASSRDRGPHEQYF. As DNA, the CDR3 is TGTGCCAGCTCACGGGACAGGGGGCCTCACGAGCAGTACTTC.

The J gene is TRBJ1-2, the V gene TRBV11-3; the D gene is possibly TRBD1 (5 bases). The CDR3 totals 14 residues. The V end lost 5 bases, the J end lost 0 bases, and 10 bases lay between the germline ends. The germline gives CDR1 SGHNT, CDR2 YENEEA. This chain's CDR3 is CASSPGAANYGYTF. The CDR3 nucleotides read TGTGCCAGCAGCCCCGGGGCAGCTAACTATGGCTACACCTTC.

The gene calls are TRBV19 and TRBJ1-4, with TRBD1 identical over 7 bases. V gave up 5 bases and J gave up 7 bases; unmatched junction bases: 7. The CDR3 contains 14 residues. CDR1 and CDR2 from the germline V gene are LNHDA and SQIVND (reference sequence). The chain's CDR3 is CASSRQRQGEKLFF. The CDR3 DNA is TGTGCCAGTAGTCGCCAGAGACAGGGTGAAAAACTGTTTTTT.

This clone occurred once. The chain employs TRBV6-1 and TRBJ1-2; a possible D gene is TRBD1 (6 bases). CDR1 and CDR2 (germline): MNHNS, SASEGT. The CDR3 totals 13 residues. Deletions cut 8 bases from V and 2 bases from J, with 12 bases between. As DNA, the CDR3 is TGTGCCAGCTGGAGGGGGGCAAACTATGGCTACACCTTC. Translation: CASWRGANYGYTF.

The genes are TRBV9 and TRBJ1-1, with TRBD1 as a possible D gene (5 bases). V gave up 0 bases and J gave up 6 bases, with 15 bases separating them. Germline V gene sequence: CDR1 SGDLS, CDR2 YYNGEE. This CDR3 spans 15 amino acids. CDR3 in amino acids: CASSVARGGSAEAFF. The CDR3 region has the DNA TGTGCCAGCAGCGTAGCTCGGGGGGGTTCGGCTGAAGCTTTCTTT.

This clone was counted only a few times. The chain joins TRBV28 to TRBJ1-5; tentatively, D is TRBD1 (5 bases). The germline V gene has CDR1 MDHEN and CDR2 SYDVKM. The CDR3 consists of 15 residues. With 1 base removed from V and 1 base from J, the gap between germline ends came to 8 bases. CDR3 sequence reads: CASSLSGTSNQPQHF. CDR3 coding DNA: TGTGCCAGCAGTTTATCGGGGACCAGCAATCAGCCCCAGCATTTT.

This chain connects TRBV2 to TRBJ2-7, with D possibly being TRBD2 (6 bases). The CDR3 sequence is 13 residues long. Germline lookup yields CDR1 SNHLY and CDR2 FYNNEI. The V gene lost 7 bases and the J gene lost 6 bases, with 16 bases spanning the gap. CDR3 DNA: TGTGCCAGCAATGATGGGAGGCTGGGCGAGCAGTACGTC. It yields the protein CASNDGRLGEQYV.